A selection of T cell receptor beta chains follows, all from one sample in a study of T cells in Graves' hyperthyroidism and ophthalmopathy. TCRdb reprocessed the multiplex PCR reads via MiXCR and lists one record per CDR3 protein. The repertoire consists of around 340,000 distinct CDR3 sequences, with around 23% occurring once and the leading ten covering about 50%. The sequencing input was blood. The receptor set was obtained from a woman aged 45-65 years with Graves' hyperthyroidism. Each CDR3 is given with its conserved first and last residue. The order of the fields is V gene, D gene, J gene, clone size, CDR3 DNA, CDR3 protein. The D gene is left open where the match is weak. Rows may omit the clone size; those that give it use once, few, many or a size class.

V: TRBV20-1
D: TRBD1
J: TRBJ1-1
size: few
DNA: TGCAGTGCTAGAGTCCGGGACAGTGAAGCTTTCTTT
CDR3: CSARVRDSEAFF

V: TRBV6-2/TRBV6-3
D: TRBD1
J: TRBJ2-1
size: many
DNA: TGTGCCAGCAGTTACGGGACAGGGGTGAATGAGCAGTTCTTC
CDR3: CASSYGTGVNEQFF

V: TRBV3-1
D: .
J: TRBJ1-1
size: many
DNA: TGTGCCAGCAGCCACCTCAGGGGGAACACTGAAGCTTTCTTT
CDR3: CASSHLRGNTEAFF

V: TRBV2
D: TRBD2
J: TRBJ2-5
size: many
DNA: TGTGCCAGCGTAGCGGGAGTAAGGGAAGGGACCCAGTACTTC
CDR3: CASVAGVREGTQYF

V: TRBV6-1
D: .
J: TRBJ1-1
size: many
DNA: TGTGCCAGCAGTGTCAAAATGAACACTGAAGCTTTCTTT
CDR3: CASSVKMNTEAFF

V: TRBV11-3
D: .
J: TRBJ2-5
size: many
DNA: TGTGCCAGCAGCTTAGTCACGGGGTCTCAAGAGACCCAGTACTTC
CDR3: CASSLVTGSQETQYF

V: TRBV27
D: .
J: TRBJ1-5
size: many
DNA: TGTGCCAGCAGTTTATCGATGGATCGCAATCAGCCCCAGCATTTT
CDR3: CASSLSMDRNQPQHF

V: TRBV10-2
D: TRBD2
J: TRBJ2-3
size: few
DNA: TGCGCCAGCAAAGGACTAGCGGGTTTGACAGATACGCAGTATTTT
CDR3: CASKGLAGLTDTQYF

V: TRBV10-3
D: TRBD1
J: TRBJ2-3
size: few
DNA: TGTGCCACCTGGGACAGGGTGGGCACAGATACGCAGTATTTT
CDR3: CATWDRVGTDTQYF

V: TRBV20-1
D: .
J: TRBJ2-7
size: few
DNA: TGCAGTGCTAGAGGATCATCCTCCTACGAGCAGTACTTC
CDR3: CSARGSSSYEQYF

V: TRBV20-1
D: .
J: TRBJ2-7
size: many
DNA: TGCAGTGCTAGAGATCCCCTCCTTGGGGGGAGGAACGAGCAGTACTTC
CDR3: CSARDPLLGGRNEQYF

V: TRBV15
D: .
J: TRBJ1-2
size: .
DNA: TGTGCCACCAGCAGAGAAGGTGTGGGCCTACACTATGGCTACACCTTC
CDR3: CATSREGVGLHYGYTF

V: TRBV15
D: TRBD1
J: TRBJ1-2
size: many
DNA: TGTGCCACCAGCAGAGCCGGAAACAGGGGGGGAAACTATGGCTACACCTTC
CDR3: CATSRAGNRGGNYGYTF

V: TRBV19
D: .
J: TRBJ2-7
size: .
DNA: TGTGCCAGTAGTATCGGAACGGTTTACGGGGAGCAGTACTTC
CDR3: CASSIGTVYGEQYF

V: TRBV28
D: TRBD2
J: TRBJ2-3
size: many
DNA: TGTGCCAGCAGGAGAGAGCGGGGGGGCCGTGGCACAGATACGCAGTATTTT
CDR3: CASRRERGGRGTDTQYF

V: TRBV20-1
D: TRBD2
J: TRBJ2-3
size: many
DNA: TGCAGTGCTAGTATTCTTGCGGGGGGTCCAACAGATACGCAGTATTTT
CDR3: CSASILAGGPTDTQYF

V: TRBV7-8
D: TRBD1
J: TRBJ2-7
size: many
DNA: TGTGCCAGCAGCTTGTTCCTGTTGGGGGTGGTAAGTTCCGGACAGGCATACGAGCAGTACTTC
CDR3: CASSLFLLGVVSSGQAYEQYF

V: TRBV7-9
D: TRBD2
J: TRBJ2-1
size: .
DNA: TGCGCCAGCAGCCAAGCGCCTAGCGGGAGTTCAGGTGAGCAGTTCTTC
CDR3: CASSQAPSGSSGEQFF

V: TRBV4-1
D: TRBD2
J: TRBJ2-1
size: .
DNA: TGCGCCAGCAGCCAATTAAGCGGGACTAGCGGCCCGAAGGAGTTCTTC
CDR3: CASSQLSGTSGPKEFF

V: TRBV19
D: .
J: TRBJ2-7
size: few
DNA: TGTGCCAGTAGTATTGACGGCTACGAGCAGTACTTC
CDR3: CASSIDGYEQYF

V: TRBV30
D: TRBD1
J: TRBJ1-1
size: .
DNA: TGTGCCTGGAGTTTAGGGGGCGCCACTGAAGCTTTCTTT
CDR3: CAWSLGGATEAFF

V: TRBV7-8
D: .
J: TRBJ2-7
size: .
DNA: TGTGCCAGCAGCTCTGGACATATCGAGCAGTACTTC
CDR3: CASSSGHIEQYF

V: TRBV11-2
D: .
J: TRBJ2-5
size: many
DNA: TGTGCCAGCAGCTTCGGCAGGGGAGAGACCCAGTACTTC
CDR3: CASSFGRGETQYF

V: TRBV4-1
D: TRBD1
J: TRBJ1-6
size: .
DNA: TGCGCCAGCAGCGCCAGACAGGGGGATTCACCCCTCCACTTT
CDR3: CASSARQGDSPLHF

V: TRBV28
D: TRBD2
J: TRBJ2-3
size: many
DNA: TGTGCCAGCAGTTTCAGCGGGAAAAGCACAGATACGCAGTATTTT
CDR3: CASSFSGKSTDTQYF

V: TRBV11-2
D: .
J: TRBJ2-7
size: many
DNA: TGTGCCAGCAGCTTAGACAGGGTGTACGAGCAGTACTTC
CDR3: CASSLDRVYEQYF

V: TRBV19
D: TRBD2
J: TRBJ2-7
size: .
DNA: TGTGCCAGTAGTATAGGCCCCCGATTGACTAGCGTTGACGAGCAGTACTTC
CDR3: CASSIGPRLTSVDEQYF

V: TRBV6-2/TRBV6-3
D: .
J: TRBJ2-1
size: many
DNA: TGTGCCAGCAGTTACTCGACGCCACCCTTGTTCTTC
CDR3: CASSYSTPPLFF

V: TRBV4-1
D: .
J: TRBJ2-7
size: many
DNA: TGCGCCAGCAGCGACCCGCGATCGGGGGCGGGAGAGCAGTACTTC
CDR3: CASSDPRSGAGEQYF

V: TRBV28
D: .
J: TRBJ1-3
size: many
DNA: TGTGCCAGCAGTTTCGTGGCAGAAAAAGACTCTGGAAACACCATATATTTT
CDR3: CASSFVAEKDSGNTIYF

V: TRBV30
D: TRBD1
J: TRBJ2-5
size: many
DNA: TGTGCCTGGAGTAGACAGGGGCGGGAGACCCAGTACTTC
CDR3: CAWSRQGRETQYF

V: TRBV20-1
D: .
J: TRBJ2-3
size: many
DNA: TGCAGTGCTATCATCGGTTCAGATACGCAGTATTTT
CDR3: CSAIIGSDTQYF

V: TRBV6-4
D: TRBD1
J: TRBJ2-1
size: few
DNA: TGTGCCAGCAGTTTAACGGGGACAGGGGGTAATGAGCAGTTCTTC
CDR3: CASSLTGTGGNEQFF

V: TRBV4-1
D: .
J: TRBJ2-3
size: many
DNA: TGCGCCAGCAGCGCCCGGGACCAGGCCCAGCACACAGATACGCAGTATTTT
CDR3: CASSARDQAQHTDTQYF

V: TRBV30
D: .
J: TRBJ2-2
size: .
DNA: TGTGCCTGGGGGGCGCAAGGCGGGGAGCTGTTTTTT
CDR3: CAWGAQGGELFF

V: TRBV25-1
D: .
J: TRBJ2-5
size: few
DNA: TGTGCCAGCAGTGAAGATACTAACTGGGCAGCAGAGACCCAGTACTTC
CDR3: CASSEDTNWAAETQYF

V: TRBV20-1
D: .
J: TRBJ2-5
size: many
DNA: TGCAGTGCCCCGGACCCCGTACGGACCCAGTACTTC
CDR3: CSAPDPVRTQYF

V: TRBV14
D: .
J: TRBJ1-4
size: few
DNA: TGTGCCAGCAGCCATATGGGTAATGAAAAACTGTTTTTT
CDR3: CASSHMGNEKLFF

V: TRBV7-9
D: .
J: TRBJ1-1
size: .
DNA: TGTGCCAGCAGCTTGGGAAGTCAGTTAATGAACACTGAAGCTTTCTTT
CDR3: CASSLGSQLMNTEAFF

V: TRBV12-3/TRBV12-4
D: .
J: TRBJ2-7
size: many
DNA: TGTGCCAGCAGTTTAAATAGTGGACTACCTAACGAGCAGTACTTC
CDR3: CASSLNSGLPNEQYF